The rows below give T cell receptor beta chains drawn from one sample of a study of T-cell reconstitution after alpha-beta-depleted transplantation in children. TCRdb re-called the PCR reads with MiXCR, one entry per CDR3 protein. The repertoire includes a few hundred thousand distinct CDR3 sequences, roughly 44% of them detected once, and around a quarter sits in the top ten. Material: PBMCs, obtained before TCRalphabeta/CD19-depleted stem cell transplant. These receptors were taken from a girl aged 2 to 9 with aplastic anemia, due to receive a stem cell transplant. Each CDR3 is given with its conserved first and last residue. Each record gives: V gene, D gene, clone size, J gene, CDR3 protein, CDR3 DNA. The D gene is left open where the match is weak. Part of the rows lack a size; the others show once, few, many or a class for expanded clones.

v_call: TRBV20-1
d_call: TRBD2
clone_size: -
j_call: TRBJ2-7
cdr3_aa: CSARWASGAILTYEQYF
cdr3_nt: TGCAGTGCTAGATGGGCTAGCGGGGCCATCCTAACTTACGAGCAGTACTTC

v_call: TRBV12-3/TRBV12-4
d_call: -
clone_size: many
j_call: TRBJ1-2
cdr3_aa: CASSLTEAGYGYTF
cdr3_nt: TGTGCCAGCAGCCTTACCGAGGCCGGCTATGGCTACACCTTC

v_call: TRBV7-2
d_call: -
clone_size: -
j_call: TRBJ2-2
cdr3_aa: CASSTGRTNTGELFF
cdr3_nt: TGTGCCAGCAGCACGGGCCGTACGAACACCGGGGAGCTGTTTTTT

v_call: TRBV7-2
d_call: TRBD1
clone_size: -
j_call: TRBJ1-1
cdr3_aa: CASSLDQGAYTEAFF
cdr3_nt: TGTGCCAGCAGCTTAGACCAGGGGGCGTACACTGAAGCTTTCTTT

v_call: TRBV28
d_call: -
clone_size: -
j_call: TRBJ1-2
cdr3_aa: CASQRTGNYGYTF
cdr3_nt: TGTGCCAGCCAGCGGACCGGCAACTATGGCTACACCTTC

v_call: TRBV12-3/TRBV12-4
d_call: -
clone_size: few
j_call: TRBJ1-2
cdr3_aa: CASSSQDTYGYTF
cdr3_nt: TGTGCCAGCAGTTCCCAGGATACCTATGGCTACACCTTC

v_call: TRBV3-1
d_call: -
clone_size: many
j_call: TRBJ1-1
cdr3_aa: CASSHLSGPFGTEAFF
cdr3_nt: TGTGCCAGCAGCCATTTATCGGGGCCCTTCGGCACTGAAGCTTTCTTT

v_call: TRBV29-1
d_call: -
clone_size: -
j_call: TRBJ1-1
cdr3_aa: CSAGRQGHRTEAFF
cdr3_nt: TGCAGCGCCGGACGTCAGGGTCATCGAACTGAAGCTTTCTTT

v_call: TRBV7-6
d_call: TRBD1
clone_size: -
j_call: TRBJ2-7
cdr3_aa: CASSSRQGEEQYF
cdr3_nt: TGTGCCAGCAGCTCGAGACAGGGTGAAGAGCAGTACTTC

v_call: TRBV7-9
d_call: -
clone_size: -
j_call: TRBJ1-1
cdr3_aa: CASSLIGWGSTEAFF
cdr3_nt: TGTGCCAGCAGCTTAATTGGCTGGGGATCCACTGAAGCTTTCTTT

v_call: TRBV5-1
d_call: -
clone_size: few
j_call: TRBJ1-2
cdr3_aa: CASSSTGDPNYGYTF
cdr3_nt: TGCGCCAGCAGCTCCACAGGAGATCCTAACTATGGCTACACCTTC

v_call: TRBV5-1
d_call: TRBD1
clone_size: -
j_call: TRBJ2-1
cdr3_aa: CASSNPLTGDEQFF
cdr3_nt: TGCGCCAGCAGCAACCCCTTAACAGGGGATGAGCAGTTCTTC

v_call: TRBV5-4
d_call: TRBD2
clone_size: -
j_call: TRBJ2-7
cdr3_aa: CASSPGGSRGYEQYF
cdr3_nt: TGTGCCAGCAGTCCGGGGGGGAGTCGGGGCTACGAGCAGTACTTC

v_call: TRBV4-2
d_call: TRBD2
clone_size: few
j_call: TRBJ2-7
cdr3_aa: CASSQDYGTSRLYEQYF
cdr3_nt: TGTGCCAGCAGCCAAGATTACGGGACTAGCAGACTCTACGAGCAGTACTTC

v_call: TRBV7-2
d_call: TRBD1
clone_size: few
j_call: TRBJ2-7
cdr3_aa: CASSDWTGWEQYF
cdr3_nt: TGTGCCAGCAGCGACTGGACAGGGTGGGAGCAGTACTTC

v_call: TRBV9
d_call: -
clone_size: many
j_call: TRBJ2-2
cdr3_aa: CASTQREGGTGELFF
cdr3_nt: TGTGCCAGCACCCAAAGAGAGGGAGGCACCGGGGAGCTGTTTTTT

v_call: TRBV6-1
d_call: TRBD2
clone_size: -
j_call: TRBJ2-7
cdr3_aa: CASSGRRGLAGDEQYF
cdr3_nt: TGTGCCAGCAGTGGACGAAGGGGTCTAGCGGGGGACGAGCAGTACTTC

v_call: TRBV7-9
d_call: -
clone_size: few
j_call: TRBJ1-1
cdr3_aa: CASSEMDKNTEAFF
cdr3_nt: TGTGCCAGCAGCGAAATGGACAAGAACACTGAAGCTTTCTTT

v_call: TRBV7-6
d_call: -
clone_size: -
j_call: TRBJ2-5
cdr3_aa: CASSLLLLETQYF
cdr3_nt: TGTGCCAGCAGCTTATTGCTTCTGGAGACCCAGTACTTC

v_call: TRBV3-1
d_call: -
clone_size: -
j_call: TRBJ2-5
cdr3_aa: CASSVRDFELETQYF
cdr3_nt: TGTGCCAGCAGCGTACGGGACTTTGAATTGGAGACCCAGTACTTC

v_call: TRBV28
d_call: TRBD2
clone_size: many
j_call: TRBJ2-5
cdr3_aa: CASSRYRRASGREETQYF
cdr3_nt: TGTGCCAGCAGCCGCTATCGTCGGGCTAGCGGGAGGGAAGAGACCCAGTACTTC

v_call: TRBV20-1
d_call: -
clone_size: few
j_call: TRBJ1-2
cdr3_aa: CSARALHGGGYGYTF
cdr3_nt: TGCAGTGCTAGGGCCCTGCACGGGGGAGGCTATGGCTACACCTTC

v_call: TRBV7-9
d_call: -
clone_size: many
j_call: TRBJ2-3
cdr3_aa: CASSLVQDTQYF
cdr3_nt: TGTGCCAGCAGCTTAGTCCAGGATACGCAGTATTTT

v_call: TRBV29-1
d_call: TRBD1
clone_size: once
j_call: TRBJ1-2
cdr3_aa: CSVDDRAFDGYTF
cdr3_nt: TGCAGCGTTGACGACAGGGCGTTTGATGGCTACACCTTC

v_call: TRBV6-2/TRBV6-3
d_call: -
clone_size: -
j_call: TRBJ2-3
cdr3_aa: CASRRDRTDTQYF
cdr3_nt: TGTGCCAGCAGACGGGACCGCACAGATACGCAGTATTTT

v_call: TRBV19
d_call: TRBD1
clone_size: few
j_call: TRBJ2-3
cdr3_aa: CASSLRRQGTDTQYF
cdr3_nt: TGTGCCAGTAGTCTCCGCAGACAGGGAACAGATACGCAGTATTTT

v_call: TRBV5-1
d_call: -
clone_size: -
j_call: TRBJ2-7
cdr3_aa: CASNLGYSYEQYF
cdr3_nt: TGCGCCAGCAATTTGGGGTATTCCTACGAGCAGTACTTC

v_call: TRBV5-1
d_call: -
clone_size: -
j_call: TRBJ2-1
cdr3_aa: CASRPGTPTSSYNEQFF
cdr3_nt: TGCGCCAGCAGGCCTGGGACCCCCACAAGCTCCTACAATGAGCAGTTCTTC

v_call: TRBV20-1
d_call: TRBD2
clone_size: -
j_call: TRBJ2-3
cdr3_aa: CSARDPGLAGGPPDTQYF
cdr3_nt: TGCAGTGCTAGAGACCCCGGACTAGCGGGAGGGCCCCCAGATACGCAGTATTTT

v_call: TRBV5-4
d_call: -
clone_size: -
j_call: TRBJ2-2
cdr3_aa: CASSFGTRNTGELFF
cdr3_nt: TGTGCCAGCAGCTTCGGGACACGCAACACCGGGGAGCTGTTTTTT

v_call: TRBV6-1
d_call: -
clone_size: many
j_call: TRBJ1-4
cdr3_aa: CASKKGGGRGREKLFF
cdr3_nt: TGTGCCAGCAAAAAGGGCGGAGGCAGGGGACGTGAAAAACTGTTTTTT

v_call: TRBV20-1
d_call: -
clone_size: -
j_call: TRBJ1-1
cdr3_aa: CSARDYKGGGTEAFF
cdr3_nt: TGCAGTGCTAGAGATTATAAGGGTGGGGGCACTGAAGCTTTCTTT

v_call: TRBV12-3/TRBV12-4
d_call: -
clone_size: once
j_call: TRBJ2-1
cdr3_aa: CASSTIRNEQFF
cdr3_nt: TGTGCCAGCAGTACTATACGCAATGAGCAGTTCTTC

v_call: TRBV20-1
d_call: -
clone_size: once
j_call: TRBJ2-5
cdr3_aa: CSAPWRVETQYF
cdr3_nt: TGCAGTGCTCCATGGCGGGTGGAGACCCAGTACTTC

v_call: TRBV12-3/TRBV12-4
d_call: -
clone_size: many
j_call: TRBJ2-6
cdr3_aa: CASSILGAESSGANVLTF
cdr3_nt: TGTGCCAGCAGTATCCTCGGGGCCGAGAGCTCTGGGGCCAACGTCCTGACTTTC

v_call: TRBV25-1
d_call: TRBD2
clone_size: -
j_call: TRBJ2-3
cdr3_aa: CASSVQAGWTDTQYF
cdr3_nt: TGTGCCAGCAGTGTTCAAGCGGGATGGACAGATACGCAGTATTTT

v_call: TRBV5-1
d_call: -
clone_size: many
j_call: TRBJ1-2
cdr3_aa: CASRLNQGTNYGYTF
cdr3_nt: TGCGCCAGCAGATTAAACCAGGGGACAAACTATGGCTACACCTTC

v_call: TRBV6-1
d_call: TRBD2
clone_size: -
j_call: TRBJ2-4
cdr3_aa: CASSRGTSGGGRAKNIQYF
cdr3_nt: TGTGCCAGCAGTCGGGGGACTAGCGGGGGAGGTCGTGCCAAAAACATTCAGTACTTC

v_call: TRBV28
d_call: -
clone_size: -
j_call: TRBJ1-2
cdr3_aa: CASSFAASAGGYTF
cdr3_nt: TGTGCCAGCAGTTTCGCGGCCTCGGCTGGGGGCTACACCTTC

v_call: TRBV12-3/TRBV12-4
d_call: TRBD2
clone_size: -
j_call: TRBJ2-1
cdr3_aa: CASSSPPLAGGYNEQFF
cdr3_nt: TGTGCCAGCAGTTCCCCCCCCCTAGCGGGGGGCTACAATGAGCAGTTCTTC

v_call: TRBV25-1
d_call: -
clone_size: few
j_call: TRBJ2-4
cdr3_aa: CASAGLAKNIQYF
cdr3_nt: TGTGCCAGTGCGGGGTTAGCCAAAAACATTCAGTACTTC

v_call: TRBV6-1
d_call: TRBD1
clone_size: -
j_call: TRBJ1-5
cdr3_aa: CASSRATGDASNQPQHF
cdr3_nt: TGTGCCAGCAGCAGAGCTACAGGGGACGCCTCCAATCAGCCCCAGCATTTT

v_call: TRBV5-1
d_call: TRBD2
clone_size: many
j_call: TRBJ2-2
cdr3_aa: CASSLLAGNTGELFF
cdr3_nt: TGCGCCAGCAGCTTGCTAGCGGGAAACACCGGGGAGCTGTTTTTT

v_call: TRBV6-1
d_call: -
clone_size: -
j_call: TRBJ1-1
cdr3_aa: CASGTFGGADTEAFF
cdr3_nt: TGTGCCAGCGGTACCTTTGGGGGCGCCGACACTGAAGCTTTCTTT

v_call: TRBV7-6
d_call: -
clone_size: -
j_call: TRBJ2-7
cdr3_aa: CASSSERGAYEQYF
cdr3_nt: TGTGCCAGCAGCTCCGAGAGGGGAGCTTACGAGCAGTACTTC

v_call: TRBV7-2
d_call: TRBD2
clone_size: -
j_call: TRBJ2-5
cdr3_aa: CASSSSGLAAYQETQYF
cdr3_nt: TGTGCCAGCAGCTCCTCCGGACTAGCGGCTTACCAAGAGACCCAGTACTTC

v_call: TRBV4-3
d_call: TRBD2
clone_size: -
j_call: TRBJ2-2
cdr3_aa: CASARTSGNTGELFF
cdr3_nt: TGCGCCAGCGCGCGAACTAGCGGTAACACCGGGGAGCTGTTTTTT

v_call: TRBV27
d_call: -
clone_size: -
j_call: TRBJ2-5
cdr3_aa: CAISSGGLETQYF
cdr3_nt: TGTGCCATCAGTTCCGGGGGTTTGGAGACCCAGTACTTC

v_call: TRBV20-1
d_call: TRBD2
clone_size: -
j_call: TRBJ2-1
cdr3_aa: CSARDRLAGGNEQFF
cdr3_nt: TGCAGTGCTAGAGATCGGCTAGCGGGGGGAAATGAGCAGTTCTTC

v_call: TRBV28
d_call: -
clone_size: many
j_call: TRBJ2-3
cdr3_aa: CASSLGGPPTQYF
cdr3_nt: TGTGCCAGCAGTTTAGGGGGACCCCCTACGCAGTATTTT

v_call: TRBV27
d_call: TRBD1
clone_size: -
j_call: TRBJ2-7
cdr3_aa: CASSSRDRETPYEQYF
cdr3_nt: TGTGCCAGCAGTTCCCGGGACAGGGAGACACCTTACGAGCAGTACTTC

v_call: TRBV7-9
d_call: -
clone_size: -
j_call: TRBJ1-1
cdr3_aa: CASSLAAGAFF
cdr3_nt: TGTGCCAGCAGCTTAGCCGCGGGAGCTTTCTTT

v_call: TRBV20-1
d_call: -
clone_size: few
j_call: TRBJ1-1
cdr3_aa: CSAIGGLVFTEAFF
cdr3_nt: TGCAGTGCTATTGGAGGGTTAGTTTTCACTGAAGCTTTCTTT

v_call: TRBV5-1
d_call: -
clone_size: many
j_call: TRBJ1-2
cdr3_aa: CASSPDGLSYGYTF
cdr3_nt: TGCGCCAGCAGCCCGGACGGACTCAGCTATGGCTACACCTTC

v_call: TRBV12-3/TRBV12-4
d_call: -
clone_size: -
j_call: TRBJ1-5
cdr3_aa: CASSLVRGQNQPQHF
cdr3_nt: TGTGCCAGCAGTTTAGTCAGGGGTCAAAATCAGCCCCAGCATTTT

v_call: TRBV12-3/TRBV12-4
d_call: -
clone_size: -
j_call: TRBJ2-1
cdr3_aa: CAFYPDPYNEQFF
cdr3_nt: TGTGCATTTTATCCAGATCCCTACAATGAGCAGTTCTTC

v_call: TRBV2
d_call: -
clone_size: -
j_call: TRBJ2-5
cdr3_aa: CASSDQGWRETQYF
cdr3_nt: TGTGCCAGCAGTGACCAGGGTTGGCGCGAGACCCAGTACTTC

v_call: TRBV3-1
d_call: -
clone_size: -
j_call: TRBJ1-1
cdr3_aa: CASSHFGGTEAFF
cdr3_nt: TGTGCCAGCAGCCATTTCGGGGGCACTGAAGCTTTCTTT

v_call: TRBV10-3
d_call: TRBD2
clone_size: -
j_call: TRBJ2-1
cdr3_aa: CAISGTGTWTGGEQFF
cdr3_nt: TGTGCCATCAGTGGTACCGGGACCTGGACGGGGGGTGAGCAGTTCTTC

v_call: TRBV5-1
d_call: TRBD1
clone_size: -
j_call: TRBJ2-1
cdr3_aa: CASSVHRDRLYNEQFF
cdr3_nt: TGCGCCAGCAGCGTACACCGGGACAGGCTCTACAATGAGCAGTTCTTC